This T cell receptor (beta chain) derives from a study of shared clonotypes between healthy human individuals. The method was immunoSEQ multiplex PCR; TCRdb's version includes in-frame clones alone and lacks a portion of them. Altogether approximately 2,300,000 clones are present, 85% to 95% being singletons, with the ten largest covering 0.37%. The germline CDR1 and CDR2 sequences are KGHSH and LQKENI. The CDR3 is made up of 13 amino acids. V dropped 6 bases and J dropped 8 bases, with 13 bases sitting between them. J is TRBJ1-4 and V is TRBV18, with D perhaps TRBD1 (5 bases). Sequencing was done on a sample of naive CD4+ T cells from PBMCs. Subset here: CD45RA+ positively selected. The TCR comes from a man aged 18 to 29 in good health. Some clones in this sample may be carry-over from other donors' samples. The CDR3 sequence: CASSDRWGEKLFF. The CDR3 coding sequence is TGTGCCAGCTCTGACCGTTGGGGGGAAAAACTGTTTTTT.